One sample yielded the 32 T cell receptor beta chains listed below, sequenced in a study of blood T cell repertoires in COVID-19. Some clones are missing from TCRdb's copy, which holds only in-frame ones; the method was immunoSEQ multiplex PCR. The profile covers roughly 70,000 clones, with 86% appearing a single time and roughly 3.9% taken by the ten largest. Material: peripheral blood. Receptors were obtained from a man aged 70-80 years with active COVID-19.

The CDR3 region has the DNA TGCGCCAGCAGCCCAGCGGAGTTCCAAGAGACCCAGTACTTC. Amino acids: CASSPAEFQETQYF. The chain combines TRBV5-1 with TRBJ2-5, with a weak D call TRBD2 (5 bases). This CDR3 has 14 residues. In germline, CDR1 is SGHRS, CDR2 YFSETQ. Trimming took off 4 bases at V and 1 base at J, with 11 bases between the two ends.

CDR3 loop: CASSIGASKTNQPQHF. DNA for the CDR3: TGTGCCAGTAGTATTGGGGCAAGCAAAACTAATCAGCCCCAGCATTTT. The rearrangement uses TRBV19 and TRBJ1-5; D might be TRBD1 (5 bases). The CDR3 runs to 16 residues. CDR1 LNHDA and CDR2 SQIVND come from the germline V gene (reference sequence). Trimming pared 3 bases from V and 4 bases from J, leaving 16 bases between.

This chain joins TRBV7-9 and TRBJ1-2, with a possible D match to TRBD1 (6 bases). Trimming cost V 5 bases and J 6 bases, with 13 bases left between them. The CDR3 contains 13 residues. Germline V CDR1 and CDR2: SEHNR, FQNEAQ (reference sequence). The CDR3 DNA reads as TGTGCCAGCAGCCTACAGGGCAGGGATGGCTACACCTTC. It encodes CASSLQGRDGYTF.

The chain carries TRBV4-1 and TRBJ2-7, with D uncertain. The germline gives CDR1 MGHRA, CDR2 YSYEKL. The CDR3 has 16 residues. V dropped 1 base and J dropped 1 base, with 14 bases sitting between them. The CDR3 bases are TGCGCCAGCAGCCAAGGGTACGGCGTGGAGTCCTACGAGCAGTACTTC. Translating it yields CASSQGYGVESYEQYF.

The chain links TRBV28 to TRBJ1-3; the D is unclear. With 2 bases removed from V and 9 bases from J, the gap between germline ends came to 11 bases. Germline-derived CDR1 and CDR2 are MDHEN and SYDVKM. CDR3 length: 13 amino acids. Here the CDR3 DNA reads TGTGCCAGCAGTTTACCCCGCCGGGTCACCATATATTTT. Protein: CASSLPRRVTIYF.

The CDR3 loop reads CASSTRGGALNSPLHF. The DNA of the CDR3 is TGTGCCAGCAGCACCCGAGGGGGGGCCCTTAATTCACCCCTCCACTTT. This chain uses TRBV9 with TRBJ1-6; possibly TRBD1 for D (6 bases). The CDR3 length is 16 residues. Germline V CDR1 and CDR2: SGDLS, YYNGEE. Trimming removed 4 bases from V and 6 bases from J, with 17 bases in between.

The chain uses TRBV27 and TRBJ2-7; D may be TRBD2 (7 bases). Trimming shortened V by 2 bases and J by 6 bases, and 17 bases separated the two germline ends. The CDR3 consists of 15 residues. CDR1 and CDR2 (germline): MNHEY, SMNVEV (reference sequence). The CDR3 sequence: CASSLGSGGAGEQYF. The CDR3 DNA sequence: TGTGCCAGCAGTTTAGGGTCGGGGGGCGCGGGCGAGCAGTACTTC.

This clone was counted only a few times. This chain joins TRBV6-5 and TRBJ2-7; weak D call: TRBD1 (8 bases). Germline V gene data show CDR1 as MNHEY and CDR2 as SVGAGI. Trimming took off 7 bases at V and 3 bases at J, with 13 bases between the two ends. This CDR3 has 13 residues. The DNA for the CDR3 is TGTGCCAGCACGAACAGGGGGGGCTACGAGCAGTACTTC. It encodes CASTNRGGYEQYF.

The chain recombines TRBV7-2 with TRBJ2-1, with a tentative D call TRBD2 (6 bases). CDR1 is SGHTA and CDR2 is FQGNSA in the germline V gene. CDR3 length equals 17 residues. Trimming cost V 2 bases and J 9 bases, with 23 bases left between them. The CDR3 reads CASSLFPLAIAAGEQFF. Written as DNA, the CDR3 is TGTGCCAGCAGCTTATTTCCGCTAGCGATTGCGGCGGGTGAGCAGTTCTTC. The entire variable domain, with the rest obtained from reference TRBV7-2 and TRBJ2-1, is as follows: GAGVSQSPSNKVTEKGKDVELRCDPISGHTALYWYRQSLGQGLEFLIYFQGNSAPDKSGLPSDRFSAERTGGSVSTLTIQRTQQEDSAVYLCASSLFPLAIAAGEQFFGPGTRLTVL.

The chain couples TRBV5-5 to TRBJ1-3; D ambiguous. This CDR3 has 15 amino acids. Germline-derived CDR1 and CDR2 are SGHKS and YYEKEE (reference sequence). V lost 1 base, J lost 0 bases, and 8 bases lay in between. DNA of the CDR3: TGTGCCAGCAGCTTGCGACTGTCCTCTGGAAACACCATATATTTT. It translates to CASSLRLSSGNTIYF. Full variable domain (missing parts from reference TRBV5-5 and TRBJ1-3): DAGVTQSPTHLIKTRGQQVTLRCSPISGHKSVSWYQQVLGQGPQFIFQYYEKEERGRGNFPDRFSARQFPNYSSELNVNALLLGDSALYLCASSLRLSSGNTIYFGEGSWLTVV.

Here the CDR3 DNA reads TGTGCCAGCAGCCAAGATGGGGGAGGATCGGGAGATACGCAGTATTTT. Translation: CASSQDGGGSGDTQYF. The rearrangement joins TRBV4-2 to TRBJ2-3; D is perhaps TRBD2 (6 bases). Per germline, CDR1 LGHNA and CDR2 YNFKEQ. V was trimmed by 0 bases and J by 5 bases, leaving 15 bases between them. CDR3 length: 16 residues.

CDR3 amino acids: CASSLVGGATGELFF. The DNA for the CDR3 is TGTGCCAGCAGCTTAGTGGGGGGAGCCACCGGGGAGCTGTTTTTT. The chain combines TRBV11-2 with TRBJ2-2; D perhaps matches TRBD2 (6 bases). Germline CDR1 reads SGHAT; CDR2 reads FQNNGV. The CDR3 extends over 15 amino acids. V gave up 1 base and J gave up 4 bases, with 10 bases separating them.

The chain carries TRBV27 and TRBJ2-2; 7 nucleotides match TRBD2. The CDR3 runs 16 residues. V shed 5 bases and J 7 bases; nucleotides not matched to a gene: 13. Germline V gives CDR1 MNHEY, CDR2 SMNVEV (reference sequence). The chain's CDR3 is CASSPLVGPGGGELFF. The DNA for the CDR3 is TGTGCCAGCAGTCCCTTAGTGGGCCCGGGGGGCGGGGAGCTGTTTTTT.

V gene TRBV25-1 combines with J gene TRBJ1-4; D call uncertain. V gave up 8 bases and J gave up 0 bases, with 7 bases separating them. Germline-derived CDR1 and CDR2 are MGHDK and SYGVNS. The CDR3 totals 13 residues. The CDR3 spells CASRTSTNEKLFF. CDR3 DNA: TGTGCCAGCCGGACTTCAACTAATGAAAAACTGTTTTTT.

This clone was seen once. The gene calls are TRBV6-4 and TRBJ2-1; D gene uncertain. Germline loops: CDR1 MRHNA, CDR2 SNTAGT. V was pared by 4 bases and J by 8 bases, with 12 bases between. The length of the CDR3 is 13 residues. The CDR3 here is CASSGAPGYEQFF. In DNA form, the CDR3 reads TGTGCCAGCAGTGGCGCCCCTGGTTATGAGCAGTTCTTC.

V usage is TRBV6-2 or TRBV6-3 and J usage is TRBJ1-5; no definite D call. There are 19 residues in the CDR3. Germline CDR1 reads MNHEY; CDR2 reads SVGEGT. V was trimmed by 0 bases and J by 4 bases, leaving 22 bases between them. CDR3 residues: CASSYSPHPAPRGNQPQHF. For the CDR3, the DNA is TGTGCCAGCAGTTACTCCCCCCACCCGGCCCCCCGCGGTAATCAGCCCCAGCATTTT.

The rearrangement joins TRBV10-3 to TRBJ1-4; TRBD1 agrees at 7 bases. The germline V gene has CDR1 ENHRY and CDR2 SYGVKD. Trimming cost V 0 bases and J 8 bases; bases outside gene matches: 12. The CDR3 length is 17 residues. CDR3 sequence reads: CAISESTPGGWGEKLFF. The CDR3 nucleotides read TGTGCCATCAGTGAGTCGACTCCAGGGGGATGGGGCGAAAAACTGTTTTTT.

This clone was found once. In DNA form, the CDR3 reads TGTGCCAGCAGCCCCCCGGGGGACAGTTCACCCCTCCACTTT. Translating gives CASSPPGDSSPLHF. The rearrangement uses TRBV11-3 and TRBJ1-6; 7 bases agree with TRBD1. This CDR3 contains 14 residues. The germline V gene has CDR1 SGHNT and CDR2 YENEEA. V dropped 5 bases and J dropped 9; count of bases not matched to a gene: 7.

This chain uses TRBV7-3 with TRBJ1-1; 7 bases line up with TRBD1. CDR1 and CDR2 (germline): SGHTA, FQGTGA. The CDR3 has 15 residues. With V trimmed by 1 base and J by 6 bases, 8 bases remained unmatched. CDR3 loop: CASSLSPGGSSEAFF. The CDR3 bases are TGTGCCAGCAGCTTAAGTCCAGGGGGATCCTCTGAAGCTTTCTTT.

This clone turned up a few times. The chain couples TRBV19 to TRBJ1-4; TRBD1 is a possible D gene (6 bases). V gave up 7 bases and J gave up 0 bases, with 12 bases separating them. The CDR3 covers 15 residues. In germline, CDR1 is LNHDA, CDR2 SQIVND (reference sequence). CDR3 in DNA: TGTGCCAGTACCGCCCAGGGGACAACTAATGAAAAACTGTTTTTT. Protein: CASTAQGTTNEKLFF.

The J gene is TRBJ2-1, the V gene TRBV6-2 or TRBV6-3; D remains ambiguous. Germline CDR1 and CDR2: MNHEY and SVGEGT. Trimming took off 4 bases at V and 0 bases at J, with 4 bases between the two ends. CDR3 length: 13 amino acids. The CDR3 DNA sequence: TGTGCCAGCAGTTGGAGCTCCTACAATGAGCAGTTCTTC. Translated: CASSWSSYNEQFF.

The V and J genes are TRBV9 and TRBJ1-5; D might be TRBD1 (6 bases). Per germline, CDR1 SGDLS and CDR2 YYNGEE. Trimming took off 0 bases at V and 5 bases at J, with 12 bases between the two ends. The CDR3 runs to 15 residues. The chain's CDR3 is CASSVGWAGDQPQHF. CDR3 DNA sequence: TGTGCCAGCAGCGTAGGTTGGGCAGGGGATCAGCCCCAGCATTTT.

The chain carries TRBV11-3 and TRBJ1-5; TRBD1 might be the D (5 bases). CDR1 and CDR2 (germline): SGHNT, YENEEA. The CDR3 length is 14 residues. The V and J ends lost 4 bases and 1 base respectively, with 8 bases between them. CDR3 sequence (DNA): TGTGCCAGCAGCTCCGGACACAGCAATCAGCCCCAGCATTTT. The encoded protein is CASSSGHSNQPQHF.

V usage is TRBV29-1 and J usage is TRBJ1-4, with 7 bases that match TRBD1. V lost 8 bases, J lost 5 bases, and 5 bases stayed unmatched. The CDR3 consists of 12 residues. Germline values: CDR1 SQVTM, CDR2 ANQGSEA. In DNA form, the CDR3 reads TGCAGCCTCCGGGACAGAAATGAAAAACTGTTTTTT. Translating gives CSLRDRNEKLFF.

The chain joins TRBV19 to TRBJ2-3, with TRBD2 as a possible D gene (5 bases). Germline CDR1 reads LNHDA; CDR2 reads SQIVND (reference sequence). Trimming left V 1 base short and J 2 bases short, with 13 bases between. The CDR3 extends over 16 amino acids. This CDR3 reads CASSIGGAVSTDTQYF. The CDR3 DNA follows: TGTGCCAGTAGTATAGGGGGAGCGGTTTCCACAGATACGCAGTATTTT.

This CDR3 reads CASTRGPSWETQYF. In DNA, the CDR3 is TGTGCCAGCACCAGGGGCCCTTCCTGGGAGACCCAGTACTTC. The V call is TRBV9, the J call TRBJ2-5; the D gene is possibly TRBD1 (6 bases). The CDR3 is 14 amino acids. V lost 6 bases to trimming and J lost 5 bases, with 17 bases between them. Germline CDR1 SGDLS, CDR2 YYNGEE.

The V gene is TRBV28, the J gene TRBJ2-7, with TRBD1 matching 7 bases. Per germline, CDR1 MDHEN and CDR2 SYDVKM. This CDR3 has 15 residues. The V segment lost 5 bases and the J segment 2 bases; nucleotides outside the gene matches: 9. CDR3 residues: CASSPQGPNTYEQYF. CDR3 coding DNA: TGTGCCAGCAGTCCACAGGGGCCCAATACCTACGAGCAGTACTTC.

CDR3 region: CAIRGDSGSTEAFF. CDR3 DNA: TGTGCCATCAGGGGGGACAGCGGGTCCACTGAAGCTTTCTTT. J is TRBJ1-1 and V is TRBV10-3; TRBD1 matches at 7 bases. Germline CDR1 and CDR2: ENHRY and SYGVKD. The CDR3 contains 14 residues. V lost 6 bases, J lost 4 bases, and 8 bases stayed unmatched.

This chain joins TRBV6-1 and TRBJ2-1; TRBD2 agrees at 7 bases. The trim removed 2 bases at V and 12 bases at J, leaving 13 bases unmatched. CDR3 length equals 15 residues. Germline V gene lookup returns CDR1 MNHNS and CDR2 SASEGT. CDR3 residues: CASSEFITGGRAQFF. CDR3 coding DNA: TGTGCCAGCAGTGAATTTATTACGGGAGGTAGGGCGCAGTTCTTC.

The chain carries TRBV7-9 and TRBJ2-1; D ambiguous. Trimming took 5 bases from V and 4 from J, leaving 15 bases between them. CDR3 size: 15 residues. Germline assignment: CDR1 SEHNR and CDR2 FQNEAQ (reference sequence). CDR3 in DNA: TGTGCCAGCAGCCCCGAGGCCCCTCCATACAATGAGCAGTTCTTC. This translates into CASSPEAPPYNEQFF.

V and J are TRBV19 and TRBJ2-1, with 14 bases that match TRBD2. Germline-derived CDR1 and CDR2 are LNHDA and SQIVND (reference sequence). After removal of 4 bases from V and 8 bases from J, the junction contained 10 bases not matched to a gene. The CDR3 runs 17 residues. CDR3 bases: TGTGCCAGTAGTACCGGGGGGGGACTAGCGGGAGTGGATGAGCAGTTCTTC. Translation gives CASSTGGGLAGVDEQFF.

The chain couples TRBV27 to TRBJ2-7, with D possibly matching TRBD1 (6 bases). Trimming pared 6 bases from V and 5 bases from J, leaving 11 bases between. The V gene's germline CDR1 is MNHEY and CDR2 SMNVEV (reference sequence). CDR3 size: 12 residues. The CDR3 nucleotides are TGTGCCAGCAGGACAGGAACGAACGAGCAGTACTTC. Translation: CASRTGTNEQYF.